What follows is one T cell receptor (beta chain) and its context. Its antigen is currently unknown. The sample is drawn from a study of T-cell reconstitution after alpha-beta-depleted transplantation in children. Construction of the TCRbeta library involved unique molecular identifiers. MiXCR was run by TCRdb on the PCR reads, yielding one entry per CDR3 protein. The sample has 750,000 to 950,000 distinct CDR3 sequences; approximately 15% are singletons. CDR3 length: 13 amino acids. The V end lost 3 bases, the J end lost 6 bases, and 10 bases lay between the germline ends. Overall study findings and caveats: Alpha-beta T cells present about two months after transplant were reported to originate from several hundred expanded graft clones. Surviving recipient T cells and thymic progenitors produced the high day-60 TCRbeta diversity seen in some patients. At the one-year point after transplant, T-cell counts and TCRbeta diversity were found to come mostly from T cells that had been newly produced.

The material sequenced was PBMCs, mostly from graft donor cells, taken 360 days after TCRalphabeta/CD19-depleted stem cell transplant. The source is a male patient younger than 18 who had a stem cell transplant for acute lymphoblastic leukemia, so the T cells may come from the graft donor. This chain uses TRBV5-3 with TRBJ2-1; unclear D gene. Being an ORF, TRBV5-3 has a function that is uncertain. DNA of the CDR3: TGTGCCAGAAGCTACGCCCCCCTCAATGAGCAGTTCTTC. This codes for CARSYAPLNEQFF.